Below are 9 T cell receptor beta chains sequenced from a single sample in a study of T cell repertoires in cytomegalovirus infection. These receptors are not linked to any known antigen. One entry per CDR3 protein, called by TCRdb with MiXCR from the reads. Of some 940,000 distinct CDR3 sequences listed, roughly a third are singletons. Sequenced material: cultured CD8+ T cells from PBMCs, taken from culture after CMV antigen stimulation. These TCRs come from a human donor in good health (CMV status not recorded). Some clones in this sample may be carry-over from other donors' samples.

This clonotype has only a few counts. This chain joins TRBV29-1 and TRBJ1-2; the match to TRBD1 covers 9 bases. This CDR3 region has 14 residues. The V and J ends lost 4 bases and 6 bases, in that order; junction bases with no gene match: 9. Germline loops: CDR1 SQVTM, CDR2 ANQGSEA. CDR3 in amino acids: CSVGQDRGNNGYTF. In DNA, the CDR3 is TGCAGCGTTGGCCAGGACAGGGGAAACAATGGCTACACCTTC.

This clonotype came up a few times. V usage is TRBV4-2 and J usage is TRBJ2-3; D is perhaps TRBD1 or TRBD2 (5 bases each). V dropped 0 bases and J dropped 2 bases, with 12 bases sitting between them. Germline CDR1 is LGHNA and CDR2 is YNFKEQ. This CDR3 is 16 amino acids long. CDR3: CASSQDAGAYTDTQYF. CDR3 DNA sequence: TGTGCCAGCAGCCAAGACGCCGGGGCCTACACAGATACGCAGTATTTT.

The CDR3 protein is CASSSDQGWNTEAFF. The CDR3, as DNA: TGTGCCAGCAGCTCTGACCAGGGTTGGAACACTGAAGCTTTCTTT. The rearrangement links TRBV7-8 to TRBJ1-1, with a tentative D call TRBD1 (5 bases). CDR3 length equals 15 residues. V lost 4 bases, J lost 1 base, and 13 bases lay in between. Per the germline V gene, CDR1 is SGHVS and CDR2 is FQNEAQ.

The chain has TRBV28 and TRBJ2-2; TRBD2 matches at 11 bases. CDR3 length equals 23 residues. CDR1 and CDR2 (germline): MDHEN, SYDVKM. V was clipped by 4 bases and J by 0 bases; unmatched bases: 22. The CDR3 sequence is CASSCDWRLAGGTTSTNTGELFF. The CDR3 coding sequence is TGTGCCAGCAGTTGTGACTGGCGGCTAGCGGGGGGCACAACCTCAACGAACACCGGGGAGCTGTTTTTT.

This chain joins TRBV7-8 and TRBJ2-7; maybe TRBD1 (6 bases). Germline CDR1 and CDR2: SGHVS and FQNEAQ. The CDR3 covers 15 residues. Trimming left V 6 bases short and J 0 bases short, with 15 bases between. DNA of the CDR3: TGTGCCAGCAGTAAGGGACACGGGGCCTCCTACGAGCAGTACGTC. Translation gives CASSKGHGASYEQYV.

The chain has TRBV4-2 and TRBJ2-1; TRBD2 aligns across 11 bases. The CDR3 runs 18 residues. V shed 4 bases, J shed 3 bases, and the junction held 11 bases outside the gene matches. Per germline, CDR1 LGHNA and CDR2 YNFKEQ. CDR3 amino acids: CASSRRSGGARGYNEQFF. CDR3 in DNA: TGTGCCAGCAGCCGACGTAGCGGGGGGGCCAGAGGCTACAATGAGCAGTTCTTC.

This clonotype came up a few times. The chain uses TRBV7-3 and TRBJ2-3, with unresolved D. CDR3 length equals 16 residues. The V gene lost 5 bases and the J gene lost 4 bases, with 19 bases spanning the gap. Looked up from germline, CDR1 is SGHTA and CDR2 is FQGTGA. CDR3 sequence: CASSHSGSPYADTQYF. CDR3 DNA sequence: TGTGCCAGCAGCCACTCCGGCAGCCCGTACGCAGATACGCAGTATTTT.

V and J are TRBV12-3 or TRBV12-4 and TRBJ2-3, with D perhaps matching TRBD1 (6 bases). Trimming pared 5 bases from V and 4 bases from J, leaving 28 bases between. CDR3 length: 19 residues. CDR3 amino acids: CASSGRTGNRTFWADTQYF. Written as DNA, the CDR3 is TGTGCCAGCAGTGGCAGAACAGGGAATCGGACTTTTTGGGCAGATACGCAGTATTTT.

This chain uses TRBV19 with TRBJ1-1; D not resolved. The CDR3 has 15 residues. V lost 0 bases, J lost 2 bases, and 10 bases lay in between. Germline values: CDR1 LNHDA, CDR2 SQIVND (reference sequence). Here the CDR3 DNA reads TGTGCCAGTAGTATAGAACCAGGAGGAAACACTGAAGCTTTCTTT. It is translated as CASSIEPGGNTEAFF.